One and the same sample provided the 6 T cell receptor beta chains below, sequenced in a study of blood T cell repertoires in COVID-19. Data came from immunoSEQ multiplex PCR; TCRdb stores just in-frame clones and leaves some out. Of a few hundred thousand clones in the sample, over 75% were seen once. The sample consisted of peripheral blood. The receptors were gathered from a woman between 65 and 79 years old with COVID-19, enrolled during active disease.

The chain combines TRBV5-1 with TRBJ2-3, with 7 bases lining up with TRBD1. The CDR3 contains 12 residues. J was trimmed by 11 bases and V by 2 bases; bases with no gene match: 5. Germline V gene sequence: CDR1 SGHRS, CDR2 YFSETQ. CDR3 residues: CASSLEQGVQYF. The CDR3 region has the DNA TGCGCCAGCAGCTTAGAGCAGGGGGTGCAGTATTTT.

A single count supports this clone. V usage is TRBV19 and J usage is TRBJ2-1; 8 positions agree with TRBD2. The CDR3 consists of 16 residues. The junction had 11 bases not matched to a gene; V was cut back by 3 bases and J by 7 bases. CDR1 is LNHDA, CDR2 SQIVND, per germline (reference sequence). CDR3 DNA sequence: TGTGCCAGTAGTATCCGCACGGGAGGGCCGGGGAATGAGCAGTTCTTC. This encodes CASSIRTGGPGNEQFF.

The chain carries TRBV9 and TRBJ1-2; D is possibly TRBD1 (6 bases). CDR3 size: 11 residues. Trimming took off 3 bases at V and 8 bases at J, with 8 bases between the two ends. Germline CDR1 SGDLS, CDR2 YYNGEE. The CDR3 region has the DNA TGTGCCAGCAGCGACGACAGGGGCTACACCTTC. It yields the protein CASSDDRGYTF.

The chain recombines TRBV4-3 with TRBJ1-5; D unresolved. Trimming took off 0 bases at V and 0 bases at J, with 6 bases between the two ends. Germline assignment: CDR1 LGHNA and CDR2 YSLEER. The CDR3 has 15 residues. CDR3 amino acids: CASSQDTYSNQPQHF. CDR3 in DNA: TGCGCCAGCAGCCAAGACACTTATAGCAATCAGCCCCAGCATTTT.

V and J are TRBV27 and TRBJ1-4; 7 bases fit TRBD1. CDR1 and CDR2 (germline): MNHEY, SMNVEV (reference sequence). V lost 5 bases, J lost 7 bases, and 7 bases stayed unmatched. The length of the CDR3 is 14 residues. The CDR3, as DNA: TGTGCCAGCAGTCAGACAGGGTTGACTGAAAAACTGTTTTTT. It specifies CASSQTGLTEKLFF. Full variable domain (outside the CDR3, taken from reference TRBV27 and TRBJ1-4): EAQVTQNPRYLITVTGKKLTVTCSQNMNHEYMSWYRQDPGLGLRQIYYSMNVEVTDKGDVPEGYKVSRKEKRNFPLILESPSPNQTSLYFCASSQTGLTEKLFFGSGTQLSVL.

The chain is built from TRBV19 and TRBJ1-1, with TRBD1 matching 7 bases. The germline CDR1 and CDR2 sequences are LNHDA and SQIVND (reference sequence). V was clipped by 3 bases and J by 5 bases; unmatched bases: 15. The CDR3 has 17 residues. The CDR3 region is CASSINSPTGSITEAFF. CDR3 DNA sequence: TGTGCCAGTAGTATCAATTCGCCGACAGGGTCCATTACTGAAGCTTTCTTT.